In its sample, the clone carrying this TCR beta chain was seen a few times. Its antigen is still unknown. Alopecia areata patients provided lesional scalp punch biopsies and peripheral blood. Sorting separated CD4+ and CD8+ T cells out of PBMCs. Reverse transcription of extracted RNA yielded cDNA, which provided the sequencing template. Clones were sequenced by immunoSEQ multiplex PCR, and TCRdb holds only the in-frame ones, with some missing. The sample yields 100,000 to 120,000 clones, about 50% seen once. The entry originates in a study of CD8+ T cells in alopecia areata. Findings and limits, study-wide: Scalp data also include sequences from resident alphabeta T cells of normal skin. Sharing of TCRs across patients appeared less clear than in mice, possibly for HLA-related reasons.

The CDR3 has 13 residues. V lost 0 bases, J lost 3 bases, and 6 bases lay in between. Germline CDR1 PRHDT, CDR2 FYEKMQ (reference sequence). This chain joins TRBV13 and TRBJ2-7, with no clear D. Sequenced input: NKG2D-low CD8+ T cells sorted from blood. This receptor was identified in a human donor with alopecia areata. The CDR3 reads CASSLGQSYEQYF. In DNA form, the CDR3 reads TGTGCCAGCAGCTTAGGGCAGAGCTACGAGCAGTACTTC.